One and the same sample provided the 10 T cell receptor beta chains below, sequenced in a study of control samples from healthy donors and cancer patients. Clones were read by immunoSEQ multiplex PCR, and TCRdb kept only the in-frame ones, dropping some. The table has around 180,000 clones, roughly 94% seen once; the top ten hold 1.3% to 1.5%. The sample consisted of blood. These receptors originate from a woman aged 18-30 years in good health.

J is TRBJ1-5 and V is TRBV27; D uncertain. Per germline, CDR1 MNHEY and CDR2 SMNVEV (reference sequence). The ends were cut back, 7 bases at V and 0 bases at J, with 7 bases in the middle. The CDR3 length is 13 residues. The DNA of the CDR3 is TGTGCCAGCAAAAGAAATAGCAATCAGCCCCAGCATTTT. Protein: CASKRNSNQPQHF.

The V call is TRBV28, the J call TRBJ1-2, with TRBD1 matching over 8 bases. The CDR3 consists of 12 residues. V gave up 7 bases and J gave up 7 bases; unmatched junction bases: 5. CDR1 and CDR2 (germline): MDHEN, SYDVKM. CDR3 region: CASNRGTGGYTF. The CDR3 DNA is TGTGCCAGCAACCGCGGGACAGGTGGCTACACCTTC.

The chain recombines TRBV6-5 with TRBJ1-6; possibly TRBD1 for D (5 bases). CDR1 and CDR2 from the germline V gene are MNHEY and SVGAGI. The CDR3 covers 16 residues. The V and J ends lost 0 bases and 6 bases respectively, with 12 bases between them. The CDR3 DNA reads as TGTGCCAGCAGTTACTCGAACCCCGGGGGTAATTCACCCCTCCACTTT. This sequence encodes CASSYSNPGGNSPLHF.

The gene calls are TRBV7-2 and TRBJ2-1, with D unclear. The CDR3 contains 14 residues. Germline assignment: CDR1 SGHTA and CDR2 FQGNSA. V lost 3 bases and J lost 2, with 8 bases in between. The CDR3, as DNA: TGTGCCAGCAGCTTCTACGAGACCTACAATGAGCAGTTCTTC. Translation: CASSFYETYNEQFF.

The CDR3 protein is CSVLAGTSGGPGYF. The CDR3 DNA reads as TGCAGCGTTCTAGCCGGGACTAGCGGGGGCCCCGGGTACTTC. The chain is built from TRBV29-1 and TRBJ2-5; TRBD2 aligns across 14 bases. In germline, CDR1 is SQVTM, CDR2 ANQGSEA. The V segment lost 5 bases and the J segment 13 bases; nucleotides outside the gene matches: 12. CDR3 length equals 14 residues.

The genes are TRBV7-2 and TRBJ1-6; TRBD1 aligns across 7 bases. The V gene end was trimmed by 5 bases and the J gene end by 9 bases; junction bases not matched to a gene: 4. This CDR3 is 13 amino acids long. CDR1 and CDR2 (germline): SGHTA, FQGNSA. The CDR3 is CASSRQGSSPLHF. The CDR3 DNA follows: TGTGCCAGCAGCCGACAGGGAAGTTCACCCCTCCACTTT.

This clone showed up just a few times. The rearrangement joins TRBV9 to TRBJ2-5, with D perhaps TRBD2 (5 bases). The ends were cut back, 4 bases at V and 3 bases at J, with 16 bases in the middle. The CDR3 has 15 residues. Per the germline V gene, CDR1 is SGDLS and CDR2 is YYNGEE. The CDR3 sequence is CASSTDGNREETQYF. The DNA for the CDR3 is TGTGCCAGCAGCACGGACGGGAACCGGGAAGAGACCCAGTACTTC.

The genes are TRBV25-1 and TRBJ2-3, with D possibly TRBD2 on 5 matching bases. V gave up 2 bases and J gave up 0 bases, with 9 bases separating them. Germline loops: CDR1 MGHDK, CDR2 SYGVNS. CDR3 length: 15 residues. The CDR3 protein is CASSERGSSTDTQYF. In nucleotides, the CDR3 is TGTGCCAGCAGTGAACGAGGGTCTAGCACAGATACGCAGTATTTT.

This chain uses TRBV5-4 with TRBJ1-2; 8 positions agree with TRBD1. The CDR3 covers 14 residues. In germline, CDR1 is SGHNT, CDR2 YYREEE (reference sequence). The V gene end was trimmed by 4 bases and the J gene end by 7 bases; junction bases not matched to a gene: 9. The DNA of the CDR3 is TGTGCCAGCAGCCCGGACAGGGTGACTAGTGGCTACACCTTC. It is translated as CASSPDRVTSGYTF.

The rearrangement links TRBV6-2 or TRBV6-3 to TRBJ1-1, with a possible D match to TRBD1 (6 bases). This CDR3 region has 14 residues. Germline loops: CDR1 MNHEY, CDR2 SVGEGT. The V end was cut by 5 bases, the J end by 2 bases, with 12 bases between. CDR3 in amino acids: CASSGQRYNTEAFF. The DNA of the CDR3 is TGTGCCAGCAGTGGACAGCGCTATAACACTGAAGCTTTCTTT.